The source of this TCR beta chain is a study of T cell responses to AZD1222 COVID-19 vaccine. Only in-frame clones appear in the TCRdb table, and some are missing; sequencing was by immunoSEQ multiplex PCR. The sample shows about 100,000 clones, 87% of them seen only once. The CDR3 runs to 15 residues. The ends lost 4 bases at V and 5 bases at J; junction bases unmatched: 5. Germline assignment: CDR1 SGHDT and CDR2 YYEEEE. The clonotype comes from an adult who received the AZD1222 COVID-19 vaccine. This chain links TRBV5-6 with TRBJ2-3; TRBD1 matches 12 bases. This specimen consisted of peripheral blood, obtained 28 days after the second AZD1222 dose. The CDR3 sequence: CASSDGTGGRDTQYF. CDR3 coding DNA: TGTGCCAGCAGCGACGGGACAGGGGGCAGAGATACGCAGTATTTT.